The source of this T cell receptor beta chain is a study of blood T cell repertoires in COVID-19. Overall study context: COVID-19 samples, acute and convalescent, were from the United States, Italy and Spain.

Some clones are missing from TCRdb's copy, which holds only in-frame ones; the method was immunoSEQ multiplex PCR. The top ten clones hold approximately 4.3% of a sample with a few hundred thousand clones, about 81% of them seen once. CDR1 is LNHDA and CDR2 is SQIVND in the germline V gene (reference sequence). This CDR3 spans 14 amino acids. Trimming removed 6 bases at V and 5 bases at J, with 14 bases between. The TCR originated in a man aged 25 to 40 with acute COVID-19. Source material: PBMCs or T cells enriched from blood (not recorded which). The chain has TRBV19 and TRBJ1-5; D is possibly TRBD1 (5 bases). The CDR3 coding sequence is TGTGCCAGTAGCCCAGGGTTTCGGGATCAGCCCCAGCATTTT. Translating gives CASSPGFRDQPQHF. Combining the CDR3 with reference TRBV19 and TRBJ1-5 gives the whole variable domain DGGITQSPKYLFRKEGQNVTLSCEQNLNHDAMYWYRQDPGQGLRLIYYSQIVNDFQKGDIAEGYSVSREKKESFPLTVTSAQKNPTAFYLCASSPGFRDQPQHFGDGTRLSIL.